The clone carrying this TCR beta chain was counted ten times or more. The V segment lost 3 bases and the J segment 3 bases; nucleotides outside the gene matches: 5. In germline, CDR1 is SNHLY, CDR2 FYNNEI. This CDR3 is 17 amino acids long. Universal primer sites and UMIs were introduced during 5'RACE template-switching synthesis of TCR cDNA. TCRdb re-analysed the 5' RACE reads in MiXCR, keeping a single row per CDR3 protein. Here the sample spans about 230,000 distinct CDR3 sequences, 5.5% to 8.5% being singletons. These data come from a study of T cells after yellow fever vaccination. Study context: For low cell numbers, libraries were made with SMART-Seq v4 Ultra Low Input.

The rearrangement joins TRBV2 to TRBJ2-3; 14 bases align to TRBD2. The specimen was CD4+ T cells sorted from PBMCs, collected on the day of the yellow fever booster vaccination. The sequence came from a man between 25 and 39 years old who received the YFV17D yellow fever vaccine. The CDR3 loop reads CASSETGTSGRTDTQYF. The CDR3 nucleotides read TGTGCCAGCAGTGAGACCGGGACTAGCGGGAGAACAGATACGCAGTATTTT.